These 25 T cell receptor beta chains originate from one sample sequenced in a study of CD4 T cells in relation to SARS-CoV-2 and coronaviruses. The table came from immunoSEQ multiplex PCR; TCRdb's copy has only in-frame clones and leaves some out. The sample has some 46,000 clones; over 75% are singletons. These receptors are not linked to any known antigen. Sequenced material: naive CD4+ T cells from PBMCs, cultured in vitro. The subset here: naive CD4+ T cells isolated by negative enrichment. These receptors all stem from an adult with COVID-19.

The rearrangement links TRBV7-2 to TRBJ2-7; 10 nucleotides agree with TRBD2. The CDR3 runs 14 residues. From germline, CDR1 is SGHTA and CDR2 FQGNSA. J lost 7 bases, V lost 3 bases, and 6 bases had no gene match. DNA for the CDR3: TGTGCCAGCAGCTTCGGGCTAGCGGGGGCGGAGCAGTACTTC. Amino acid sequence: CASSFGLAGAEQYF. The whole variable domain, remainder taken from reference TRBV7-2 and TRBJ2-7, is GAGVSQSPSNKVTEKGKDVELRCDPISGHTALYWYRQSLGQGLEFLIYFQGNSAPDKSGLPSDRFSAERTGGSVSTLTIQRTQQEDSAVYLCASSFGLAGAEQYFGPGTRLTVT.

The J gene is TRBJ2-1, the V gene TRBV7-9; the match to TRBD2 covers 8 bases. The CDR3 length is 14 residues. Germline V lookup: CDR1 SEHNR, CDR2 FQNEAQ (reference sequence). Losses at the gene ends were 11 bases for V and 6 bases for J; bases not matched to a gene: 12. CDR3 in amino acids: CASNTGGLFNEQFF. The DNA for the CDR3 is TGTGCCTCAAACACGGGAGGGCTATTCAATGAGCAGTTCTTC.

The chain recombines TRBV27 with TRBJ1-1; maybe TRBD1 (5 bases). The CDR3 is made up of 13 amino acids. The ends were cut back, 5 bases at V and 8 bases at J, with 15 bases in the middle. CDR1 is MNHEY, CDR2 SMNVEV, per germline (reference sequence). DNA of the CDR3: TGTGCCAGCAGTCTACCCGGGACCAAAGAAGCTTTCTTT. Amino acids: CASSLPGTKEAFF.

This clone was detected only a few times. The V gene is TRBV6-5, the J gene TRBJ2-7, with 7 bases matching TRBD1. The V and J ends lost 1 base and 5 bases, in that order; junction bases with no gene match: 5. CDR3 length equals 14 residues. Germline V lookup: CDR1 MNHEY, CDR2 SVGAGI. CDR3 residues: CASSYLDRRNEQYF. CDR3 DNA: TGTGCCAGCAGTTACTTGGACAGGCGGAACGAGCAGTACTTC.

The rearrangement joins TRBV28 to TRBJ1-5; 8 bases agree with TRBD1. Trimming at V came to 3 bases and at J to 7 bases, leaving 8 bases not matched to a gene. In germline, CDR1 is MDHEN, CDR2 SYDVKM. The CDR3 sequence is 15 residues long. As DNA, the CDR3 is TGTGCCAGCAGTTTCGGGCAGGGGGCTTGGCAGCCCCAGCATTTT. It specifies CASSFGQGAWQPQHF.

This sequence joins TRBV12-3 or TRBV12-4 and TRBJ2-3; D may be TRBD2 (6 bases). The CDR3 length is 12 residues. With 8 bases removed from V and 2 bases from J, the gap between germline ends came to 8 bases. CDR3 nucleotide sequence: TGTGCCAGCGGAGGGACCACAGATACGCAGTATTTT. Protein product: CASGGTTDTQYF.

This clone came up a few times. The same CDR3 is also encoded by other DNA sequences in this sample. This rearrangement joins TRBV4-1 to TRBJ2-7; possibly TRBD1 for D (5 bases). The CDR3 totals 13 residues. V lost 0 bases and J 4 bases, leaving 7 bases between the germline ends. Germline V lookup: CDR1 MGHRA, CDR2 YSYEKL. This CDR3 is CASSQEQGYEQYF. CDR3 coding DNA: TGCGCCAGCAGCCAAGAGCAGGGATACGAGCAGTACTTC.

This sequence joins TRBV3-1 (or the pseudogene TRBV3-2) and TRBJ2-5, with 10 bases matching TRBD2. The CDR3 is 18 amino acids. Germline V gene sequence: CDR1 LGHDT, CDR2 YNNKEL (reference sequence). J lost 2 bases, V lost 0 bases, and 9 bases had no gene match. The CDR3 coding sequence is TGTGCCAGCAGCCAAGATAGGTCTAGCGGGAGCATACAAGAGACCCAGTACTTC. It codes for CASSQDRSSGSIQETQYF.

The chain uses TRBV3-1 (or the pseudogene TRBV3-2) and TRBJ1-1, with D possibly TRBD1 on 6 matching bases. The CDR3 is 17 amino acids. V lost 4 bases, J lost 0 bases, and 18 bases lay in between. Germline CDR1 reads LGHDT; CDR2 reads YNNKEL (reference sequence). Here the CDR3 reads CASSPHEGRDMNTEAFF. As DNA, the CDR3 is TGTGCCAGCAGCCCCCACGAGGGAAGGGACATGAACACTGAAGCTTTCTTT.

The gene calls are TRBV4-1 and TRBJ2-7, with TRBD1 identical over 7 bases. V lost 1 base to trimming and J lost 3 bases; unmatched junction nucleotides: 3. Germline CDR1 is MGHRA and CDR2 is YSYEKL. The CDR3 contains 14 residues. The CDR3 reads CASSQGPGGYEQYF. In nucleotides, the CDR3 is TGCGCCAGCAGCCAAGGGCCAGGGGGCTACGAGCAGTACTTC.

CDR3 amino acids: CASSSLGVGDTIYF. The CDR3 DNA sequence: TGTGCCAGCAGTTCCCTGGGCGTAGGAGACACCATATATTTT. The J gene is TRBJ1-3, the V gene TRBV6-6; D remains unclear. Trimming cost V 4 bases and J 8 bases, with 15 bases left between them. CDR1 MNHNY and CDR2 SVGAGI come from the germline V gene (reference sequence). The CDR3 extends over 14 amino acids.

The genes are TRBV18 and TRBJ2-4, with D uncertain. The ends were cut back, 3 bases at V and 7 bases at J, with 10 bases in the middle. Germline V gene sequence: CDR1 KGHSH, CDR2 LQKENI. CDR3 length equals 13 residues. CDR3 residues: CASSPTPRNIQYF. The CDR3 DNA reads as TGTGCCAGCTCACCGACACCGAGGAACATTCAGTACTTC. The full variable domain, its missing parts supplied by reference TRBV18 and TRBJ2-4, is NAGVMQNPRHLVRRRGQEARLRCSPMKGHSHVYWYRQLPEEGLKFMVYLQKENIIDESGMPKERFSAEFPKEGPSILRIQQVVRGDSAAYFCASSPTPRNIQYFGAGTRLSVL.

This chain connects TRBV14 to TRBJ2-7; D is ambiguous. This CDR3 contains 12 residues. The V gene lost 3 bases and the J gene lost 4 bases, with 7 bases spanning the gap. Germline CDR1 SGHDN, CDR2 FVKESK. The CDR3 sequence: CASSHSSYEQYF. The CDR3 DNA is TGTGCCAGCAGCCATAGTTCGTACGAGCAGTACTTC.

The chain recombines TRBV11-2 with TRBJ2-1; D ambiguous. The CDR3 runs 15 residues. Germline CDR1 SGHAT, CDR2 FQNNGV. The V end was cut by 7 bases, the J end by 2 bases, with 15 bases between. The DNA for the CDR3 is TGTGCCAGCAATCGTAGGGTGTTCCCCTACAATGAGCAGTTCTTC. Encoded protein: CASNRRVFPYNEQFF.

The chain employs TRBV28 and TRBJ1-3; weak D call: TRBD1 (6 bases). Trimming took off 1 base at V and 0 bases at J, with 19 bases between the two ends. Looked up from germline, CDR1 is MDHEN and CDR2 is SYDVKM. The CDR3 is 19 residues long. The CDR3 sequence: CASSLSYRDLLGSGNTIYF. The CDR3 nucleotides are TGTGCCAGCAGTTTATCCTACAGGGATCTTTTGGGCTCTGGAAACACCATATATTTT.

In its sample, this clone was seen once. The rearrangement links TRBV19 to TRBJ1-1; perhaps TRBD1 as D (5 bases). The germline V gene encodes CDR1 LNHDA and CDR2 SQIVND (reference sequence). The CDR3 totals 13 residues. With 7 bases removed from V and 11 bases from J, the gap between germline ends came to 20 bases. The CDR3 bases are TGTGCCAGTACCGAACGGGCGGGACTCGAGGCTTTCTTT. Its translation is CASTERAGLEAFF.

The V call is TRBV15, the J call TRBJ2-7; tentatively, D is TRBD1 (6 bases). Deletions cut 0 bases from V and 0 bases from J, with 12 bases between. This CDR3 is built from 16 residues. Germline CDR1 is LNHNV and CDR2 is YYDKDF (reference sequence). DNA for the CDR3: TGTGCCACCAGCAGAGATGGGGGCGGAAGCTCCTACGAGCAGTACTTC. As protein: CATSRDGGGSSYEQYF.

The chain combines TRBV11-2 with TRBJ2-1; D unclear. The V end lost 1 base, the J end lost 6 bases, and 10 bases lay between the germline ends. This CDR3 contains 14 residues. CDR1 and CDR2 (germline): SGHAT, FQNNGV. This CDR3 is CASSLVLVANEQFF. Here the CDR3 DNA reads TGTGCCAGCAGCTTAGTCCTAGTTGCCAATGAGCAGTTCTTC.

The chain recombines TRBV11-2 with TRBJ2-2; 7 bases fit TRBD2. The V segment lost 1 base and the J segment 7 bases; nucleotides outside the gene matches: 0. The CDR3 contains 13 residues. Germline V gene data show CDR1 as SGHAT and CDR2 as FQNNGV. CDR3 loop: CASSLGGGGELFF. Here the CDR3 DNA reads TGTGCCAGCAGCTTAGGCGGGGGCGGGGAGCTGTTTTTT.

V usage is TRBV6-1 and J usage is TRBJ1-1, with TRBD1 matching over 8 bases. V was pared by 2 bases and J by 7 bases, with 12 bases of the junction left unmatched. The CDR3 contains 16 residues. Germline V gives CDR1 MNHNS, CDR2 SASEGT. This CDR3 is CASSELIGTGFHEAFF. The CDR3 nucleotides are TGTGCCAGCAGTGAACTTATTGGGACAGGTTTTCATGAAGCTTTCTTT.

This chain connects TRBV9 to TRBJ2-5; D remains ambiguous. V was shortened by 0 bases and J by 2 bases, with 11 bases between the two germline ends. The CDR3 is 15 residues long. Germline values: CDR1 SGDLS, CDR2 YYNGEE. The CDR3: CASSVDGRGQETQYF. The CDR3 DNA reads TGTGCCAGCAGCGTAGACGGGCGAGGACAAGAGACCCAGTACTTC.

This clone was picked up one time. V gene TRBV28 combines with J gene TRBJ1-1; TRBD1 matches 9 bases. Losses at the gene ends were 3 bases for V and 5 bases for J; bases not matched to a gene: 13. The CDR3 is 17 residues long. Germline CDR1 and CDR2: MDHEN and SYDVKM. The CDR3: CASSLGGTGGRRTEAFF. CDR3 coding DNA: TGTGCCAGCAGTTTGGGTGGAACAGGGGGCAGAAGAACTGAAGCTTTCTTT.

CDR3 region: CASRSGVETGGYTF. The CDR3 DNA is TGTGCCAGCAGGTCCGGCGTGGAGACGGGAGGCTACACCTTC. This rearrangement joins TRBV6-5 to TRBJ1-2; no definite D call. V gave up 6 bases and J gave up 8 bases, with 19 bases separating them. The CDR3 spans 14 residues. Germline V gives CDR1 MNHEY, CDR2 SVGAGI.

V and J are TRBV5-5 and TRBJ2-3; 10 bases are a match to TRBD1. Germline assignment: CDR1 SGHKS and CDR2 YYEKEE (reference sequence). The CDR3 consists of 15 residues. With V trimmed by 4 bases and J by 1 base, 3 bases remained unmatched. CDR3 DNA: TGTGCCAGCAGCCCAGGGACAGGGGGCACAGATACGCAGTATTTT. Protein product: CASSPGTGGTDTQYF.

The gene calls are TRBV27 and TRBJ2-5; 7 positions match TRBD1. This CDR3 contains 14 residues. Germline trimming cut 5 bases from V and 3 bases from J; bases unmatched to any gene: 6. Germline CDR1 reads MNHEY; CDR2 reads SMNVEV (reference sequence). CDR3 in amino acids: CASSPWDRKETQYF. The CDR3 DNA reads as TGTGCCAGCAGTCCCTGGGACAGAAAAGAGACCCAGTACTTC.